A single sample is the source of the 31 T cell receptor beta chains below, sequenced in a study of T cells after yellow fever vaccination. TCRdb analysed the 5' RACE reads with MiXCR anew, one entry per CDR3 protein. The repertoire holds fewer than 650,000 distinct CDR3 sequences, with 21% as singletons. The starting material was PBMCs, obtained approximately 20 days after the first yellow fever vaccination. Source of these receptors: a man between 18 and 35 years old who received the YFV17D yellow fever vaccine.

The table lists this clonotype with many counts. J is TRBJ1-1 and V is TRBV5-1; no clear D gene. Per the germline V gene, CDR1 is SGHRS and CDR2 is YFSETQ. Trimming stripped 5 bases from V and 5 bases from J, with 19 bases between. The CDR3 contains 15 residues. CDR3 loop: CASSLLLGKETEAFF. The CDR3 bases are TGCGCCAGCAGTTTACTATTGGGAAAAGAGACTGAAGCTTTCTTT.

The chain couples TRBV10-1 to TRBJ1-1; 7 bases are a match to TRBD1. CDR3 length equals 14 residues. The V and J ends lost 7 bases and 1 base, in that order; junction bases with no gene match: 6. Germline V CDR1 and CDR2: WNHNN, SYGVQD (reference sequence). Here the CDR3 DNA reads TGCGCCAGCACCCCGGACAGGCAGAACACTGAAGCTTTCTTT. This sequence encodes CASTPDRQNTEAFF.

As for this clonotype: One end of the junction is discordant with germline, which a read error may explain. The chain employs TRBV6-1 and TRBJ2-4, with D maybe TRBD2 (6 bases). The CDR3 sequence is 15 residues long. Looked up from germline, CDR1 is MNHNS and CDR2 is SASEGT. The CDR3 here is CASSQTRAAQNIQYF. The DNA of the CDR3 is TGTGCCAGCAGCCAGACTAGGGCAGCCCAAAACATTCAGTACTTC.

The chain combines TRBV12-3 or TRBV12-4 with TRBJ1-1; D is possibly TRBD1 (5 bases). The CDR3 extends over 13 amino acids. The V and J ends lost 6 bases and 7 bases respectively, with 15 bases between them. CDR3 in amino acids: CASSRTGESEAFF. The CDR3 DNA is TGTGCCAGCAGCCGGACGGGGGAGAGTGAAGCTTTCTTT.

This clonotype was counted only a few times. The chain links TRBV24-1 to TRBJ2-3; D uncertain. Germline CDR1 reads KGHDR; CDR2 reads SFDVKD. V was trimmed by 4 bases and J by 3 bases, leaving 16 bases between them. CDR3 size: 16 residues. The chain's CDR3 is CATSEPTASETDTQYF. The DNA of the CDR3 is TGTGCCACCAGTGAGCCAACCGCCTCGGAGACAGATACGCAGTATTTT.

In this sample, this clonotype turned up a few times. The chain joins TRBV6-2 or TRBV6-3 to TRBJ2-3; tentative D call: TRBD1 (6 bases). This CDR3 region has 12 residues. V was pared by 5 bases and J by 7 bases, with 10 bases between. Germline V lookup: CDR1 MNHEY, CDR2 SVGEGT. CDR3 DNA sequence: TGTGCCAGCAGTGGTACAGGGAATACGCAGTATTTT. It yields the protein CASSGTGNTQYF.

This sequence joins TRBV20-1 and TRBJ2-7; 8 nucleotides agree with TRBD1. The length of the CDR3 is 14 residues. The ends lost 1 base at V and 4 bases at J; junction bases unmatched: 6. CDR1 DFQATT and CDR2 SNEGSKA come from the germline V gene (reference sequence). CDR3 loop: CSARGVTGEYEQYV. The DNA for the CDR3 is TGCAGTGCTAGAGGTGTGACAGGGGAATACGAGCAGTACGTC.

This clonotype was observed a few times. V usage is TRBV20-1 and J usage is TRBJ2-7, with 10 bases fitting TRBD2. CDR3 length: 16 residues. Trimming removed 1 base from V and 6 bases from J; junction bases left unmatched: 12. The germline V gene has CDR1 DFQATT and CDR2 SNEGSKA (reference sequence). For the CDR3, the DNA is TGCAGTGCTAGAGCCGGTACAGCGGGGGGGCCAGGCGAGCAGTACGTC. It yields the protein CSARAGTAGGPGEQYV.

The sample holds a few counts of this clonotype. V usage is TRBV2 and J usage is TRBJ2-2, with D perhaps matching TRBD2 (5 bases). CDR1 SNHLY and CDR2 FYNNEI come from the germline V gene. Deletions cut 5 bases from V and 6 bases from J, with 16 bases between. The CDR3 contains 15 residues. CDR3 in amino acids: CASSFPQRKAGELFF. Written as DNA, the CDR3 is TGTGCCAGCAGTTTTCCCCAGCGGAAGGCCGGGGAGCTGTTTTTT.

This clonotype was observed a few times. The chain has TRBV30 and TRBJ2-7; no firm D call. Trimming took off 0 bases at V and 5 bases at J, with 8 bases between the two ends. This CDR3 has 12 residues. The germline CDR1 and CDR2 sequences are GTSNPN and SVGIG (reference sequence). The CDR3 reads CAWSVSGNEQYF. The CDR3 bases are TGTGCCTGGAGTGTAAGTGGGAACGAGCAGTACTTC.

This clonotype was observed a few times. The rearrangement joins TRBV20-1 to TRBJ2-1, with D maybe TRBD2 (7 bases). This CDR3 comprises 15 residues. V shed 3 bases and J shed 4 bases, with 16 bases lying between them. CDR1 and CDR2 (germline): DFQATT, SNEGSKA (reference sequence). The CDR3 is CSASWAGAKYNEQFF. In nucleotides, the CDR3 is TGCAGTGCTAGTTGGGCGGGGGCAAAGTACAATGAGCAGTTCTTC.

This clonotype was seen a handful of times. The V gene is TRBV4-2, the J gene TRBJ1-4; 7 bases line up with TRBD1. The V gene's germline CDR1 is LGHNA and CDR2 YNFKEQ. There are 13 residues in the CDR3. Trimming removed 4 bases from V and 8 bases from J; junction bases left unmatched: 4. This CDR3 reads CASSRETGEKLFF. The CDR3 DNA reads TGTGCCAGCAGCCGAGAGACAGGGGAAAAACTGTTTTTT.

This clonotype was found a few times. The rearrangement uses TRBV4-3 and TRBJ2-7; D may be TRBD2 (6 bases). The CDR3 sequence is 16 residues long. V lost 0 bases to trimming and J lost 0 bases, with 12 bases between them. CDR1 and CDR2 (germline): LGHNA, YSLEER. The CDR3 spells CASSQEPGLSSYEQYF. The DNA for the CDR3 is TGCGCCAGCAGCCAAGAACCGGGACTGAGCTCCTACGAGCAGTACTTC.

This clonotype came up a few times. The V call is TRBV20-1, the J call TRBJ2-3, with 7 bases matching TRBD2. The CDR3 runs to 15 residues. With V trimmed by 0 bases and J by 3 bases, 6 bases remained unmatched. CDR1 is DFQATT, CDR2 SNEGSKA, per germline (reference sequence). In DNA, the CDR3 is TGCAGTGCTAGAGATCCGAGCGGGGTTACAGATACGCAGTATTTT. Translating gives CSARDPSGVTDTQYF.

The chain joins TRBV11-1 to TRBJ2-7, with 12 bases fitting TRBD2. The V gene end was trimmed by 3 bases and the J gene end by 4 bases; junction bases not matched to a gene: 16. The CDR3 is made up of 19 amino acids. Looked up from germline, CDR1 is SGHAT and CDR2 is FQDESV (reference sequence). The CDR3 bases are TGTGCCAGCAGCTTCCAACTAGCGGGGGGACTCGAATGGTCGTACGAGCAGTACTTC. Amino acids: CASSFQLAGGLEWSYEQYF.

This clonotype showed up just a few times. The chain links TRBV5-5 to TRBJ2-2; D gene uncertain. The CDR3 is 11 amino acids. V lost 4 bases, J lost 9 bases, and 7 bases lay in between. CDR1 and CDR2 (germline): SGHKS, YYEKEE (reference sequence). This chain's CDR3 is CASSSFRELFF. The CDR3 DNA reads TGTGCCAGCAGCAGCTTCCGGGAGCTGTTTTTT.

The gene calls are TRBV7-2 and TRBJ1-2; maybe TRBD1 (5 bases). Trimming left V 4 bases short and J 5 bases short, with 14 bases between. Germline-derived CDR1 and CDR2 are SGHTA and FQGNSA. The CDR3 is 14 residues long. The CDR3 sequence is CASSSTGPGYGYTF. The CDR3 bases are TGTGCCAGCAGCTCCACAGGTCCTGGGTATGGCTACACCTTC.

This clonotype was seen a handful of times. V usage is TRBV5-1 and J usage is TRBJ2-7, with D possibly TRBD1 on 5 matching bases. V shed 0 bases and J shed 2 bases, with 9 bases lying between them. CDR1 is SGHRS, CDR2 YFSETQ, per germline. This CDR3 is 14 amino acids long. CDR3 in amino acids: CASSLEGQPYEQYV. CDR3 in DNA: TGCGCCAGCAGCTTGGAGGGGCAACCCTACGAGCAGTACGTC.

V usage is TRBV4-1 and J usage is TRBJ1-5; D uncertain. Per germline, CDR1 MGHRA and CDR2 YSYEKL. The CDR3 has 15 residues. V was cut by 0 bases and J by 7 bases, with 13 bases left in between. Here the CDR3 DNA reads TGCGCCAGCAGCCAAGAAACGGGGATCGTGCAGCCCCAGCATTTT. Protein: CASSQETGIVQPQHF.

The genes are TRBV5-1 and TRBJ2-3, with D possibly being TRBD2 (5 bases). Trimming took 0 bases from V and 10 from J, leaving 18 bases between them. The CDR3 is 15 amino acids. CDR1 is SGHRS and CDR2 is YFSETQ in the germline V gene. In DNA form, the CDR3 reads TGCGCCAGCAGCTTGGTTTTACAGCTGAGGGCTCCGCAGTATTTT. It specifies CASSLVLQLRAPQYF.

The chain links TRBV7-4 to TRBJ2-7, with TRBD2 matching 7 bases. CDR1 is SGHVT, CDR2 SQSDAQ, per germline. V shed 8 bases and J 1 base; nucleotides not matched to a gene: 17. The CDR3 length is 17 residues. The CDR3 reads CASLRQAGDRLSYEQYV. Written as DNA, the CDR3 is TGTGCCAGCCTGCGGCAGGCGGGGGACCGCCTGTCCTACGAGCAGTACGTC.

This clonotype occurred a few times. The V call is TRBV5-1, the J call TRBJ2-3; D is perhaps TRBD2 (6 bases). Per the germline V gene, CDR1 is SGHRS and CDR2 is YFSETQ. This CDR3 spans 14 amino acids. V was clipped by 0 bases and J by 6 bases, with 11 bases between them. The CDR3 spells CASSLGTSKDTQYF. CDR3 coding DNA: TGCGCCAGCAGCTTGGGTACTAGCAAGGATACGCAGTATTTT.

The chain employs TRBV7-9 and TRBJ2-1, with 8 bases lining up with TRBD1. V lost 0 bases to trimming and J lost 5 bases; unmatched junction nucleotides: 6. The CDR3 extends over 16 amino acids. CDR1 and CDR2 from the germline V gene are SEHNR and FQNEAQ (reference sequence). CDR3: CASSLASRTGNNEQFF. As DNA, the CDR3 is TGTGCCAGCAGCTTAGCATCCAGGACAGGGAACAATGAGCAGTTCTTC.

The sample holds a few counts of this clonotype. The chain uses TRBV7-2 and TRBJ2-7, with 7 bases that match TRBD2. Per germline, CDR1 SGHTA and CDR2 FQGNSA. The ends lost 2 bases at V and 2 bases at J; junction bases unmatched: 12. The CDR3 is 17 amino acids. For the CDR3, the DNA is TGTGCCAGCAGCTTAAAGATGGGATATGGGGGGGCCTACGAGCAGTACGTC. It translates to CASSLKMGYGGAYEQYV.

The chain combines TRBV4-1 with TRBJ2-7, with D tentatively TRBD2 (5 bases). V lost 5 bases, J lost 2 bases, and 22 bases lay in between. The germline gives CDR1 MGHRA, CDR2 YSYEKL. The CDR3 is 17 residues long. The CDR3 spells CASSDPPGLRRTYEQYF. The CDR3 nucleotides are TGCGCCAGCAGCGATCCCCCCGGTCTTCGGAGGACCTACGAGCAGTACTTC.

The genes are TRBV7-9 and TRBJ1-1; no clear D. The length of the CDR3 is 14 residues. Trimming took 2 bases from V and 0 from J, leaving 7 bases between them. Germline V gene lookup returns CDR1 SEHNR and CDR2 FQNEAQ (reference sequence). CDR3 in amino acids: CASSLNFMNTEAFF. CDR3 sequence (DNA): TGTGCCAGCAGCTTAAATTTTATGAACACTGAAGCTTTCTTT.

This clonotype was found many times. This chain joins TRBV7-2 and TRBJ1-6, with D possibly TRBD1 on 6 matching bases. V lost 0 bases and J lost 5, with 8 bases in between. The CDR3 runs 15 residues. CDR1 and CDR2 (germline): SGHTA, FQGNSA. DNA for the CDR3: TGTGCCAGCAGCTTAGCAGGGGGAAATAATTCACCCCTCCACTTT. Its protein is CASSLAGGNNSPLHF. Using reference TRBV7-2 and TRBJ1-6 for the parts outside the CDR3, the full variable domain is GAGVSQSPSNKVTEKGKDVELRCDPISGHTALYWYRQSLGQGLEFLIYFQGNSAPDKSGLPSDRFSAERTGGSVSTLTIQRTQQEDSAVYLCASSLAGGNNSPLHFGNGTRLTVT.

This clonotype was picked up a small number of times. This chain connects TRBV4-1 to TRBJ2-7, with D perhaps TRBD2 (6 bases). Trimming removed 1 base from V and 1 base from J, with 14 bases in between. The CDR3 is made up of 16 amino acids. The germline CDR1 and CDR2 sequences are MGHRA and YSYEKL. The CDR3 DNA sequence: TGCGCCAGCAGCCAAGCCGGGGTAGCGGATTCCTACGAGCAGTACTTC. Translation: CASSQAGVADSYEQYF.

This rearrangement joins TRBV7-2 to TRBJ2-3; a weak D match, TRBD1 (5 bases). The CDR3 runs 15 residues. Trimming took off 7 bases at V and 6 bases at J, with 20 bases between the two ends. Germline loops: CDR1 SGHTA, CDR2 FQGNSA. CDR3 sequence: CASNARRQLLDTQYF. The CDR3 nucleotides are TGTGCCAGCAACGCCCGACGACAGTTACTGGATACGCAGTATTTT.

CDR3 protein: CASSYSTQEEVAQHF. The CDR3 nucleotides are TGTGCCAGCAGTTACTCGACACAGGAGGAGGTGGCCCAGCATTTT. V usage is TRBV6-2 or TRBV6-3 and J usage is TRBJ1-5; D is possibly TRBD1 (5 bases). This CDR3 is built from 15 residues. Germline-derived CDR1 and CDR2 are MNHEY and SVGEGT. V lost 0 bases, J lost 11 bases, and 17 bases lay in between.

V is TRBV27 and J is TRBJ2-7; D ambiguous. Per the germline V gene, CDR1 is MNHEY and CDR2 is SMNVEV (reference sequence). The germline V and J ends were trimmed by 5 bases and 2 bases, with 19 bases remaining between them. This CDR3 region has 16 residues. CDR3 sequence (DNA): TGTGCCAGCAGTCCCATCCCGACCGGCTCACCCTACGAGCAGTACTTC. Protein sequence: CASSPIPTGSPYEQYF.